This TCR beta chain emerged from a study of blood T cell repertoires in COVID-19. Data came from immunoSEQ multiplex PCR; TCRdb stores just in-frame clones and leaves some out. This table has about 200,000 clones, roughly 90% appearing once. Looked up from germline, CDR1 is MNHEY and CDR2 is SVGAGI. CDR3 length: 14 residues. V shed 5 bases, J shed 9 bases, and the junction held 7 bases outside the gene matches. This TCR came from a woman aged 45-65 years with acute or convalescent COVID-19. This chain joins TRBV6-5 and TRBJ1-5; TRBD1 aligns across 10 bases. Sequencing was carried out using peripheral blood. CDR3 loop: CASSPTGGLPPQHF. CDR3 nucleotide sequence: TGTGCCAGCAGTCCGACAGGGGGCCTTCCGCCCCAGCATTTT.